This T cell receptor (beta chain) originates from a study of graft-versus-host responses after intestinal transplantation. About the study: Recipients got multivisceral, liver-intestinal, or isolated intestinal transplants. Recipients uniformly received anti-thymocyte globulin induction, followed by tacrolimus and steroids for three to four years. General observations from the study: GvH clones were found in recipient marrow; some appeared first in ileum or blood.

Generated by immunoSEQ multiplex PCR, the TCRdb table keeps only in-frame clones and is missing some. There are tens of thousands of clones in the sample; roughly 89% occur only once, and 6.7% lies in the top ten. Notes on this clone: Its antigen is unknown.

Trimming removed 5 bases at V and 9 bases at J, with 19 bases between. The CDR3 sequence is 14 residues long. Germline CDR1 reads LNHDA; CDR2 reads SQIVND (reference sequence). The clonotype was recovered from a human patient who received an intestinal transplant, so some T cells may come from the graft donor. Specimen: bone marrow, collected roughly 110 weeks after intestinal transplantation. V and J are TRBV19 and TRBJ1-2, with D unresolved. The CDR3: CASSLLKTDGSYTF. The CDR3 nucleotides are TGTGCCAGTAGTCTCCTGAAGACCGACGGAAGCTACACCTTC. Full variable domain (remainder filled in from reference TRBV19 and TRBJ1-2): DGGITQSPKYLFRKEGQNVTLSCEQNLNHDAMYWYRQDPGQGLRLIYYSQIVNDFQKGDIAEGYSVSREKKESFPLTVTSAQKNPTAFYLCASSLLKTDGSYTFGSGTRLTVV.